A selection of T cell receptor beta chains follows, all from one sample in a study of control samples from healthy donors and cancer patients. Using immunoSEQ multiplex PCR, the repertoire was profiled, and TCRdb retains in-frame clones only, with some absent. Here the sample spans about 150,000 clones, 80% to 95% being singletons. The sequenced sample was blood. Receptors were obtained from a woman aged 40 to 50 in good health. CDR3s include the opening cysteine and the closing phenylalanine or tryptophan. Each record gives: J gene, V gene, D gene, clone size, CDR3 DNA, CDR3 protein. D genes are given only for firm matches. Rows may omit the clone size; those that give it use once, few, many or a size class.

TRBJ1-1	TRBV6-6	TRBD1	once	TGTGCCAGCAGCTATGTACAGGGGAGGGGTACTGAAGCTTTCTTT	CASSYVQGRGTEAFF
TRBJ2-7	TRBV19	.	.	TGTGCCAGTACGGCGGCAGATACCTACGAGCAGTACTTC	CASTAADTYEQYF
TRBJ1-5	TRBV19	.	.	TGTGCCAGTAGCAGACAGTCACTTTCAAATCAGCCCCAGCATTTT	CASSRQSLSNQPQHF
TRBJ2-1	TRBV10-3	.	.	TGTGCCATCAGTCCCCTCGGGGGGCTGAGTGAAGGTGAGCAGTTCTTC	CAISPLGGLSEGEQFF
TRBJ2-3	TRBV6-1	.	.	TGTGCCAGCAGTGAAGGGAAGGGTTGGACAGATACGCAGTATTTT	CASSEGKGWTDTQYF
TRBJ1-1	TRBV11-2	.	.	TGTGCCAGCAGTCAGTACACTGAAGCTTTCTTT	CASSQYTEAFF
TRBJ1-2	TRBV6-1	.	.	TGTGCCAGCAGTGAAGCGCTAAGGGGTGTGGGGGGCTACACCTTC	CASSEALRGVGGYTF
TRBJ1-2	TRBV12-3/TRBV12-4	.	.	TGTGCCAGCAGTCCTGCAGGGACCGGCTACACCTTC	CASSPAGTGYTF
TRBJ2-7	TRBV5-4	.	.	TGTGCCAGCAGCTTCTGGACAGCCGACGAGCAGTACTTC	CASSFWTADEQYF
TRBJ1-1	TRBV4-1	.	.	TGCGCCAGCAGCCAAGGCACAGGGACGAACACTGAAGCTTTCTTT	CASSQGTGTNTEAFF
TRBJ2-2	TRBV5-1	TRBD2	.	TGCGCCAGCAGCCCGGGAGGGGGGTCTACCGGGGAGCTGTTTTTT	CASSPGGGSTGELFF
TRBJ2-5	TRBV7-7	TRBD1	.	TGTGCCAGCAGCTTAGCGTCGCCAGGGGGTGGGGAGACCCAGTACTTC	CASSLASPGGGETQYF
TRBJ1-5	TRBV6-6	TRBD1	.	TGTGCCGGTGGACAGGGAGTCAGCAATCAGCCCCAGCATTTT	CAGGQGVSNQPQHF
TRBJ1-5	TRBV21-1	.	.	TGTGCCAGCAGAGGTGCTCGACAAAGGGACGAGGGCAATCAGCCCCAGCATTTT	CASRGARQRDEGNQPQHF
TRBJ1-5	TRBV19	.	.	TGTGCCAGTAGTATGACGGACCCAGGGCCCCAGCATTTT	CASSMTDPGPQHF
TRBJ1-2	TRBV19	.	.	TGTGCCAGTAGTATAGTAGGAGGGAGAATCGATGGCTACACCTTC	CASSIVGGRIDGYTF
TRBJ2-1	TRBV7-2	.	.	TGTGCCAGCAGCTTAGTGCCGGGGGAGCAGTTCTTC	CASSLVPGEQFF
TRBJ1-5	TRBV12-3/TRBV12-4	.	few	TGTGCCAGCAGTTTAATTCGCAATCAGCCCCAGCATTTT	CASSLIRNQPQHF
TRBJ1-5	TRBV3-1/TRBV3-2	.	.	TGTGCCAGCAGCCAAGGGGGTTATCAGCCCCAGCATTTT	CASSQGGYQPQHF
TRBJ2-7	TRBV6-6	.	.	TGTGCCAGCACCCAACCTCTAGGACGGATGACCTACGAGCAGTACTTC	CASTQPLGRMTYEQYF
TRBJ2-2	TRBV18	.	.	TGTGCCAGCTCACCTTCCGAAGGCACCGGGGAGCTGTTTTTT	CASSPSEGTGELFF
TRBJ1-3	TRBV5-1	.	once	TGCGCCAGCAGCTTGGCCTCTGGGACCTCTGGAAACACCATATATTTT	CASSLASGTSGNTIYF
TRBJ1-2	TRBV2	.	.	TGTGCCAGCCGCACCAGTGCTAACTATGGCTACACCTTC	CASRTSANYGYTF
TRBJ1-2	TRBV6-5	TRBD1	.	TGTGCCAGCACCACCTCGACAGGGAGTGGCTACACCTTC	CASTTSTGSGYTF
TRBJ2-3	TRBV5-1	.	.	TGCGCCAGCAGCTTGGAGGCAGCGGATACGCAGTATTTT	CASSLEAADTQYF
TRBJ2-3	TRBV19	TRBD2	.	TGTGCCAGTAGTCAGACTAGCGGGGGCACAGATACGCAGTATTTT	CASSQTSGGTDTQYF
TRBJ1-2	TRBV4-1	.	.	TGCGCCAGCAGCCAAGACGGAGGGGACTATGGCTACACCTTC	CASSQDGGDYGYTF
TRBJ1-1	TRBV5-5	TRBD1	once	TGTGCCAGCAGCCGGACAGGGGGTGGTACTGAAGCTTTCTTT	CASSRTGGGTEAFF
TRBJ2-1	TRBV20-1	.	.	TGCAGTGCTAGTTCCCGGGTGGGTGAGCAGTTCTTC	CSASSRVGEQFF
TRBJ2-3	TRBV6-5	.	.	TGTGCCAGCAGTCAGGGGACTAGCACAGATACGCAGTATTTT	CASSQGTSTDTQYF
TRBJ2-3	TRBV6-1	.	.	TGTGCCAGCAGTGAATGGGGTTACCCCACAGATACGCAGTATTTT	CASSEWGYPTDTQYF
TRBJ2-2	TRBV29-1	TRBD2	.	TGCAGCGTCAGCCTTCAACTAGCGGCGACCGGGGAGCTGTTTTTT	CSVSLQLAATGELFF
TRBJ1-2	TRBV10-1	TRBD1	.	TGCGCCAGCAGTCGGGGACAGAACTATGGCTACACCTTC	CASSRGQNYGYTF
TRBJ2-7	TRBV7-2	TRBD1	.	TGTGCCAGCAGTCTGGGACAGCTGACTTACTACGAGCAGTACTTC	CASSLGQLTYYEQYF
TRBJ1-2	TRBV25-1	.	.	TGTGCCAGCAGTCCCCCTTTAGGGGGTGACTATGGCTACACCTTC	CASSPPLGGDYGYTF
TRBJ1-5	TRBV6-5	.	.	TGTGCCAGCAGTCTGGACATTTTCAGGCCCCAGCATTTT	CASSLDIFRPQHF
TRBJ2-1	TRBV5-1	.	.	TGCGCCAGCAGCCTCGGGACCCTATACAATGAGCAGTTCTTC	CASSLGTLYNEQFF
TRBJ1-5	TRBV2	.	few	TGTGCCACAGCGCGGGGGGCAGAGGGCCAGCCCCAGCATTTT	CATARGAEGQPQHF
TRBJ1-6	TRBV7-9	.	.	TGTGCCAGCAGTGCGGGGGGTATTTCACCCCTCCACTTT	CASSAGGISPLHF
TRBJ2-5	TRBV12-3/TRBV12-4	.	.	TGTGCCAGCAGTAGCGGACAGACCCAGTACTTC	CASSSGQTQYF
TRBJ2-7	TRBV27	TRBD1	.	TGTGCCAGCAGTCTGACAGGGGGCCTCCAGCAGTACTTC	CASSLTGGLQQYF
TRBJ1-2	TRBV5-1	.	.	TGCGCCAGCAGCTTGGCCGGACAAGGAGGCACCTATGGCTACACCTTC	CASSLAGQGGTYGYTF
TRBJ1-1	TRBV6-4	TRBD1	few	TGTGCCAGCAGCAGAGGGACAGGCCCCATGAACACTGAAGCTTTCTTT	CASSRGTGPMNTEAFF
TRBJ2-5	TRBV5-1	.	.	TGCGCCAGCAGCTTGACGAGGGTCCAAGAGACCCAGTACTTC	CASSLTRVQETQYF
TRBJ2-4	TRBV3-1/TRBV3-2	.	.	TGTGCCAGCAGCTGTTCTTGTCCATTGCAAAGAAAAAACATTCAGTACTTC	CASSCSCPLQRKNIQYF
TRBJ2-7	TRBV5-6	TRBD2	once	TGTGCCAGCAGCTTGGAACCGGGACTAGCCGAGCAGTACTTC	CASSLEPGLAEQYF
TRBJ2-7	TRBV1	.	.	TGCACCAGCAGCCAACGATTACGGGGCAGGGAATGCGAGCAGTACTTC	CTSSQRLRGRECEQYF
TRBJ2-1	TRBV5-1	.	.	TGCGCCAGCAGCTTGTGGCCGGAGGGGGGTGAGCAGTTCTTC	CASSLWPEGGEQFF
TRBJ1-2	TRBV12-3/TRBV12-4	.	.	TGTGCCAGCAGTTCGAGGTTAAGCTACACCTTC	CASSSRLSYTF
TRBJ1-6	TRBV5-1	.	few	TGCGCCAGCAGGGCCGGGACACCTAATTCACCCCTCCACTTT	CASRAGTPNSPLHF